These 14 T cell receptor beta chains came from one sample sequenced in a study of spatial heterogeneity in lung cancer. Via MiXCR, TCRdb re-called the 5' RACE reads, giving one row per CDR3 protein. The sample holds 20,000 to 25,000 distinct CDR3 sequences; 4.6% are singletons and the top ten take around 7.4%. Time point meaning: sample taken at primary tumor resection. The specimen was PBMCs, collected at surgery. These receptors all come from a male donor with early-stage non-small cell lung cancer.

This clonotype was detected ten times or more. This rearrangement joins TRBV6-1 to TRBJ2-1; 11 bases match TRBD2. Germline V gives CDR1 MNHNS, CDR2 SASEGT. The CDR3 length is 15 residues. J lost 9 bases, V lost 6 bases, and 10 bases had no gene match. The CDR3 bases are TGTGCCAGCAGCAGACTAGCGGGGTCAGGAGGTGAGCAGTTCTTC. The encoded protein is CASSRLAGSGGEQFF.

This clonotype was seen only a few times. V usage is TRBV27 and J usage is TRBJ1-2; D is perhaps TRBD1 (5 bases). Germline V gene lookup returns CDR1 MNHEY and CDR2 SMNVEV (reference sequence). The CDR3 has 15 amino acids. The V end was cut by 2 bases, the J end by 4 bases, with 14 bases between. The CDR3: CASSLAQGRTYGYTF. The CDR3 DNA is TGTGCCAGCAGTTTAGCCCAGGGACGGACCTATGGCTACACCTTC.

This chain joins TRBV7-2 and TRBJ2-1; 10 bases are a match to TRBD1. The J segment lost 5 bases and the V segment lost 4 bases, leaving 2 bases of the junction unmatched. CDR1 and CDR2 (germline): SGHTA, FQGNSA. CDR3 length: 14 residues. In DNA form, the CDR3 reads TGTGCCAGCAGCTCAGGACAGGGGGACAATGAGCAGTTCTTC. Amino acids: CASSSGQGDNEQFF.

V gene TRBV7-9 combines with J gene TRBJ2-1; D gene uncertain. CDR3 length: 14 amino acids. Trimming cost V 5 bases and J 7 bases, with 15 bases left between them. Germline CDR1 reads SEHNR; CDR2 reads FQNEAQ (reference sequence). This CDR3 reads CASSPTELRNEQFF. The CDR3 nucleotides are TGTGCCAGCAGCCCGACCGAACTGAGGAATGAGCAGTTCTTC.

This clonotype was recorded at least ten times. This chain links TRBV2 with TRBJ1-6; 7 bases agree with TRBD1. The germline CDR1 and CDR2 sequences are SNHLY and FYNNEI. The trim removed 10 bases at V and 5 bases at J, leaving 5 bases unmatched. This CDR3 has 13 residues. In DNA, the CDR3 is TGTGCCAACGGACAGGAGAATAATTCACCCCTCCACTTT. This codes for CANGQENNSPLHF.

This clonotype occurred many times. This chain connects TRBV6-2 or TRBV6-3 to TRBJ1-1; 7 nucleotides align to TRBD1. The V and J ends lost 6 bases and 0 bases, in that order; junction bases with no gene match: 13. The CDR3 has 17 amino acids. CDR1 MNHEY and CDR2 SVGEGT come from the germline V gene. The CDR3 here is CASRPNLQGHVNTEAFF. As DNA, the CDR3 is TGTGCCAGCAGACCAAACTTACAGGGGCACGTGAACACTGAAGCTTTCTTT.

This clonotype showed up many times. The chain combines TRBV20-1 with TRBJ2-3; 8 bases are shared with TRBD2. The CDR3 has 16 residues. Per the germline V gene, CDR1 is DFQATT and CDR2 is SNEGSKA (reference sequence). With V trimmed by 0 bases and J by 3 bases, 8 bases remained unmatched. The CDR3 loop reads CSAREELRGETDTQYF. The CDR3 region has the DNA TGCAGTGCTAGAGAGGAGTTGCGGGGGGAGACAGATACGCAGTATTTT.

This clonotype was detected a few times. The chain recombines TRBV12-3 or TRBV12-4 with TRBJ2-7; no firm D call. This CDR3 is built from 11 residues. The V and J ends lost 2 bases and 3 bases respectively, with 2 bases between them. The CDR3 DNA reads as TGTGCCAGCAGTTTAATCTACGAGCAGTACTTC. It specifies CASSLIYEQYF.

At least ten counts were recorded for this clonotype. CDR3 in DNA: TGTGCCAGCAGCGTGACAGGGGGCAATCAGCCCCAGCATTTT. Its protein product is CASSVTGGNQPQHF. The rearrangement links TRBV28 to TRBJ1-5, with 8 bases that match TRBD1. This CDR3 is 14 amino acids long. Trimming cost V 6 bases and J 2 bases; bases outside gene matches: 3. The germline gives CDR1 MDHEN, CDR2 SYDVKM.

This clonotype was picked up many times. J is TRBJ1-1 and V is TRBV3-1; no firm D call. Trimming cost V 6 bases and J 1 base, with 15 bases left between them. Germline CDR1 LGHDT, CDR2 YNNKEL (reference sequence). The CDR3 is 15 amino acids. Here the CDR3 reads CASSFAQVGNTEAFF. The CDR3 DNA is TGTGCCAGCAGTTTTGCGCAGGTGGGGAACACTGAAGCTTTCTTT.

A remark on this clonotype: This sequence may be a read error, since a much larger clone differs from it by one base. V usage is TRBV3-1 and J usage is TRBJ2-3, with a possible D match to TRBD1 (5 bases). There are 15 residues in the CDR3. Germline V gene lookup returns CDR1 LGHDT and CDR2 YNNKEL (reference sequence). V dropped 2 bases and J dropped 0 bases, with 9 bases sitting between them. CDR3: CASSQQRQSTDTQYF. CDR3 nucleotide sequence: TGTGCCAGCAGCCAACAAAGACAGAGCACAGATACGCAGTATTTT.

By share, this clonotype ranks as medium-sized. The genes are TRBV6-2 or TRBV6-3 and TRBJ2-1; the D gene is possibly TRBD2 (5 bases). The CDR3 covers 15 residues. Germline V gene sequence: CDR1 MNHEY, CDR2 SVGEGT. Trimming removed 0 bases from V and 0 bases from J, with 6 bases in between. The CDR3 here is CASSYSGSSYNEQFF. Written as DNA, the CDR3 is TGTGCCAGCAGTTACTCGGGGAGCTCCTACAATGAGCAGTTCTTC.

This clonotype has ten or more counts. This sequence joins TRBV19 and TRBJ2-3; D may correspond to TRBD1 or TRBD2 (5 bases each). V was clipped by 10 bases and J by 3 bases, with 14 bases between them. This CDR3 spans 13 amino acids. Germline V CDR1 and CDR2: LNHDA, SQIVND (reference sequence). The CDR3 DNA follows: TGTGCCACTGAGGGGACGGGGACAGATACGCAGTATTTT. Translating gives CATEGTGTDTQYF.

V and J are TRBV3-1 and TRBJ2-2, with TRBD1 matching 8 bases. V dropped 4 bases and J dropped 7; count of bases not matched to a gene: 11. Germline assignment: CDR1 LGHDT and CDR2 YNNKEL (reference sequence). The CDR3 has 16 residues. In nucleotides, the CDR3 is TGTGCCAGCAGCCCCCTGGACAGGGACGTTAGCGGGGAGCTGTTTTTT. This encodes CASSPLDRDVSGELFF.